The sequence of this T cell receptor beta chain was determined in a study of CD8 T cells in ankylosing spondylitis. Whole-study findings and limits: Typical of ankylosing spondylitis blood, it appeared, was a TCR beta motif of roughly eight highly homologous variants. Disease-linked clones, CD8+, were relatively rare in peripheral blood. Clones linked to disease were reported to show significant enrichment in matched ankylosing spondylitis synovial fluid.

The CDR3 runs 17 residues. Germline trimming cut 6 bases from V and 5 bases from J; bases unmatched to any gene: 15. The germline V gene has CDR1 SGHRS and CDR2 YFSETQ. This clonotype came up many times. Its target is unknown. A single record per CDR3 protein comes from TCRdb applying MiXCR to the 5' RACE reads. The sample carries hundreds of thousands of distinct CDR3 sequences, roughly 26% recorded once. This chain uses TRBV5-1 with TRBJ2-5; 11 bases fit TRBD2. The sequence was collected from a male donor with ankylosing spondylitis or in good health (not recorded which). Sequenced material: blood, either unsorted or a sorted T cell fraction (not recorded which). CDR3 loop: CASTQDLAGGPWETQYF. For the CDR3, the DNA is TGCGCCAGCACCCAGGATTTAGCGGGAGGGCCGTGGGAGACCCAGTACTTC.